The sequence of this TCR beta chain was determined in a study of shared T cell receptors in the human thymus. Method: immunoSEQ multiplex PCR; TCRdb's copy keeps in-frame clones and lacks some. The sample has 500,000 to 850,000 clones; about 90% are singletons. The germline V gene encodes CDR1 MDHEN and CDR2 SYDVKM. V lost 6 bases to trimming and J lost 5 bases, with 14 bases between them. This CDR3 spans 14 amino acids. These data were also filed under a second study, of human thymus T cells. From that second work: Thymic and blood repertoires appeared to display a bias in their usage of V and J genes.

The sequenced sample consisted of thymocytes. The chain links TRBV28 to TRBJ1-5; TRBD1 might be the D (6 bases). This TCR derives from a boy less than two years old with a congenital heart defect. CDR3 protein: CASSKQGRHQPQHF. Written as DNA, the CDR3 is TGTGCCAGCAGCAAACAGGGAAGACATCAGCCCCAGCATTTT.